The 22 T cell receptor beta chains presented below share a single source sample, sequenced in a study of blood T cell repertoires in COVID-19 (dated by TCRdb to 2019 to 2021). The library was made by the immunoSEQ multiplex PCR assay. Here the immuneACCESS table is served through TCRdb, limited to in-frame sequences with V and J called. Missing clones are a known gap in these copies; in checked studies unresolved V genes cover under half, and the rest lacks a known reason. Here the sample has over 95,000 clones; 81% occur a single time. The top ten clonotypes cover more than 9% of the sample. Specimen: peripheral blood. Receptors were obtained from a human donor in a cohort sampled during active COVID-19.

The chain has TRBV18 and TRBJ2-7; 9 bases align to TRBD2. This CDR3 has 13 amino acids. The V and J ends lost 6 bases and 4 bases, in that order; junction bases with no gene match: 4. CDR1 and CDR2 (germline): KGHSH, LQKENI. The CDR3 loop reads CASSAGGDYEQYF. The CDR3 bases are TGTGCCAGCTCGGCGGGAGGGGATTACGAGCAGTACTTC.

The chain couples TRBV12-3 or TRBV12-4 to TRBJ1-2, with no clear D. The CDR3 runs to 13 residues. Trimming pared 6 bases from V and 0 bases from J, leaving 8 bases between. CDR3 amino acids: CASSYRANYGYTF. The CDR3 DNA reads TGTGCCAGCAGCTACCGGGCTAACTATGGCTACACCTTC.

This clone was seen just once. The chain employs TRBV3-1 (or the pseudogene TRBV3-2) and TRBJ2-1, with D maybe TRBD2 (6 bases). The CDR3 is made up of 12 amino acids. CDR1 LGHDT and CDR2 YNNKEL come from the germline V gene (reference sequence). Trimming left V 2 bases short and J 10 bases short, with 9 bases between. CDR3 amino acids: CASSQSGLEQFF. The CDR3 DNA follows: TGTGCCAGCAGCCAAAGCGGGTTGGAGCAGTTCTTC.

A few counts support this clone. This chain links TRBV25-1 with TRBJ2-2; 9 bases are shared with TRBD2. Germline trimming cut 3 bases from V and 8 bases from J; bases unmatched to any gene: 10. CDR3 length: 16 residues. CDR1 is MGHDK and CDR2 is SYGVNS in the germline V gene. The CDR3 DNA sequence: TGTGCCAGCAGTGACATCAGGGTAGCGGGAGAGGGGGAGCTGTTTTTT. Encoded protein: CASSDIRVAGEGELFF.

This clone was observed once. The chain combines TRBV2 with TRBJ1-1, with D perhaps TRBD1 (5 bases). Germline V CDR1 and CDR2: SNHLY, FYNNEI. V gave up 5 bases and J gave up 7 bases, with 14 bases separating them. The CDR3 contains 13 residues. The CDR3 bases are TGTGCCAGCAGTCCGGGACTCCCCCATGAAGCTTTCTTT. Translating gives CASSPGLPHEAFF.

This clone has only a few counts. V usage is TRBV7-9 and J usage is TRBJ2-3, with D possibly being TRBD2 (5 bases). Germline V gene data show CDR1 as SEHNR and CDR2 as FQNEAQ (reference sequence). V shed 5 bases and J shed 3 bases, with 18 bases lying between them. The CDR3 loop spans 16 amino acids. CDR3: CASSRRTQRVTDTQYF. The CDR3 DNA follows: TGTGCCAGCAGCCGTCGGACTCAGCGAGTTACAGATACGCAGTATTTT.

The V call is TRBV7-2, the J call TRBJ1-2; 7 nucleotides line up with TRBD1. Germline CDR1 and CDR2: SGHTA and FQGNSA. This CDR3 comprises 14 residues. V trimming: 5 bases; J trimming: 1 base; junction bases outside the gene matches: 4. In DNA form, the CDR3 reads TGTGCCAGCAGCCCGACAGGGATTAACTATGGCTACACCTTC. This sequence encodes CASSPTGINYGYTF.

The chain couples TRBV16 to TRBJ2-7, with D perhaps matching TRBD2 (6 bases). V lost 3 bases and J 0 bases, leaving 9 bases between the germline ends. This CDR3 spans 14 amino acids. Germline V gene data show CDR1 as KGHSY and CDR2 as FQNENV. CDR3 nucleotide sequence: TGTGCCAGCAGCCAGGGACTGAGCTCCTACGAGCAGTACTTC. It is translated as CASSQGLSSYEQYF.

This sequence joins TRBV7-6 and TRBJ2-5, with 9 nucleotides matching TRBD2. After removal of 4 bases from V and 5 bases from J, the junction contained 8 bases not matched to a gene. This CDR3 has 15 amino acids. Germline V gene data show CDR1 as SGHVS and CDR2 as FNYEAQ. The CDR3 here is CASSSSGGREETQYF. CDR3 DNA: TGTGCCAGCAGCTCAAGCGGGGGGAGGGAGGAGACCCAGTACTTC.

The CDR3: CASSLQAGGLQETQYF. CDR3 nucleotides: TGTGCCAGCAGCTTACAGGCAGGGGGCCTACAAGAGACCCAGTACTTC. V and J are TRBV7-9 and TRBJ2-5; 8 nucleotides align to TRBD1. The V and J ends lost 2 bases and 2 bases, in that order; junction bases with no gene match: 7. The CDR3 length is 16 residues. CDR1 and CDR2 from the germline V gene are SEHNR and FQNEAQ (reference sequence). Based on the CDR3 plus reference TRBV7-9 and TRBJ2-5, the full variable domain is DTGVSQNPRHKITKRGQNVTFRCDPISEHNRLYWYRQTLGQGPEFLTYFQNEAQLEKSRLLSDRFSAERPKGSFSTLEIQRTEQGDSAMYLCASSLQAGGLQETQYFGPGTRLLVL.

This clone has a handful of counts. The rearrangement links TRBV7-9 to TRBJ1-4, with D unresolved. The CDR3 has 15 amino acids. V was trimmed by 1 base and J by 1 base, leaving 7 bases between them. Germline CDR1 and CDR2: SEHNR and FQNEAQ (reference sequence). The CDR3 loop reads CASSLGAGTNEKLFF. CDR3 DNA: TGTGCCAGCAGCTTAGGGGCGGGAACTAATGAAAAACTGTTTTTT.

Here the CDR3 reads CASSLLTSGRAADTQYF. DNA of the CDR3: TGTGCCAGCAGCTTGCTGACTAGCGGGAGGGCCGCAGATACGCAGTATTTT. The gene calls are TRBV11-2 and TRBJ2-3; the match to TRBD2 covers 14 bases. Germline V lookup: CDR1 SGHAT, CDR2 FQNNGV. CDR3 size: 17 residues. J lost 4 bases, V lost 3 bases, and 6 bases had no gene match.

The table lists this clone with a few counts. This chain connects TRBV6-6 to TRBJ1-2, with D possibly TRBD1 on 5 matching bases. CDR1 and CDR2 from the germline V gene are MNHNY and SVGAGI (reference sequence). The CDR3 is 14 amino acids. V dropped 3 bases and J dropped 2 bases, with 10 bases sitting between them. The CDR3 reads CASSYPGSNYGYTF. CDR3 sequence (DNA): TGTGCCAGCAGTTATCCAGGGTCCAACTATGGCTACACCTTC.

This CDR3 is CASSEGAGGFHEQYF. The CDR3 DNA is TGTGCCAGCAGTGAGGGCGCGGGTGGATTCCACGAGCAGTACTTC. The V gene is TRBV6-4, the J gene TRBJ2-7, with a possible D match to TRBD2 (5 bases). Deletions cut 3 bases from V and 5 bases from J, with 17 bases between. Germline assignment: CDR1 MRHNA and CDR2 SNTAGT. CDR3 length: 15 residues.

The chain is built from TRBV6-2 or TRBV6-3 and TRBJ2-5; a possible D gene is TRBD1 (6 bases). From germline, CDR1 is MNHEY and CDR2 SVGEGT. The CDR3 length is 16 residues. Trimming stripped 6 bases from V and 4 bases from J, with 21 bases between. The CDR3 is CASSPPTGLKRETQYF. CDR3 bases: TGTGCCAGCAGCCCACCGACAGGTTTGAAGAGAGAGACCCAGTACTTC.

This clone came up a few times. J is TRBJ2-7 and V is TRBV27; TRBD1 is a possible D gene (7 bases). Trimming pared 1 base from V and 7 bases from J, leaving 17 bases between. This CDR3 is built from 15 residues. Germline loops: CDR1 MNHEY, CDR2 SMNVEV (reference sequence). This CDR3 is CASSLYAEGAREQYF. In DNA, the CDR3 is TGTGCCAGCAGTTTATATGCGGAGGGGGCGCGAGAGCAGTACTTC.

The chain joins TRBV6-5 to TRBJ2-3; 8 bases map to TRBD1. CDR1 is MNHEY, CDR2 SVGAGI, per germline. V shed 3 bases and J 5 bases; nucleotides not matched to a gene: 7. The CDR3 sequence is 15 residues long. In nucleotides, the CDR3 is TGTGCCAGCAGTTATCAGGGGGCATTGCTAGATACGCAGTATTTT. Its protein product is CASSYQGALLDTQYF.

The CDR3 DNA reads TGTGCCAGCAGCAGACGGAGCGGGGGGGCGACAGATACGCAGTATTTT. This encodes CASSRRSGGATDTQYF. The V gene is TRBV5-5, the J gene TRBJ2-3, with 10 bases lining up with TRBD2. V shed 4 bases and J 3 bases; nucleotides not matched to a gene: 8. The V gene's germline CDR1 is SGHKS and CDR2 YYEKEE (reference sequence). The CDR3 is 16 residues long.

J is TRBJ1-6 and V is TRBV5-4; TRBD1 might be the D (6 bases). CDR3 length equals 13 residues. CDR1 SGHNT and CDR2 YYREEE come from the germline V gene (reference sequence). Trimming pared 5 bases from V and 7 bases from J, leaving 10 bases between. This chain's CDR3 is CASSRDKNSPLHF. DNA of the CDR3: TGTGCCAGCAGTCGGGACAAAAATTCACCCCTCCACTTT. The full variable domain, with the rest looked up from reference TRBV5-4 and TRBJ1-6, is ETGVTQSPTHLIKTRGQQVTLRCSSQSGHNTVSWYQQALGQGPQFIFQYYREEENGRGNFPPRFSGLQFPNYSSELNVNALELDDSALYLCASSRDKNSPLHFGNGTRLTVT.

Note on this clone: A junction boundary mismatches the germline segment, possibly from a read error. CDR3 in DNA: TGTGCCAGCAGTCTATCGCCCGGACAGGGGGTTGAGACCCAGTACTTC. It specifies CASSLSPGQGVETQYF. This chain connects TRBV27 to TRBJ2-5, with TRBD1 matching over 10 bases. CDR1 and CDR2 (germline): MNHEY, SMNVEV (reference sequence). The CDR3 is 16 residues long.

As to this clone: This sample also contains other DNA sequences that code for the same CDR3. The chain employs TRBV5-6 and TRBJ2-7; TRBD2 agrees at 12 bases. This CDR3 has 15 residues. Germline CDR1 and CDR2: SGHDT and YYEEEE. V gave up 4 bases and J gave up 4 bases; unmatched junction bases: 6. The CDR3 DNA follows: TGTGCCAGCAGCCCACCGGGACTAGCGGGTTACGAGCAGTACTTC. Translating it yields CASSPPGLAGYEQYF.

This chain links TRBV19 with TRBJ1-5, with D maybe TRBD1 (6 bases). CDR1 is LNHDA and CDR2 is SQIVND in the germline V gene (reference sequence). The CDR3 consists of 13 residues. Deletions cut 5 bases from V and 4 bases from J, with 9 bases between. CDR3 DNA sequence: TGTGCCAGTAGTCGGACAGAGAATCAGCCCCAGCATTTT. Protein product: CASSRTENQPQHF.